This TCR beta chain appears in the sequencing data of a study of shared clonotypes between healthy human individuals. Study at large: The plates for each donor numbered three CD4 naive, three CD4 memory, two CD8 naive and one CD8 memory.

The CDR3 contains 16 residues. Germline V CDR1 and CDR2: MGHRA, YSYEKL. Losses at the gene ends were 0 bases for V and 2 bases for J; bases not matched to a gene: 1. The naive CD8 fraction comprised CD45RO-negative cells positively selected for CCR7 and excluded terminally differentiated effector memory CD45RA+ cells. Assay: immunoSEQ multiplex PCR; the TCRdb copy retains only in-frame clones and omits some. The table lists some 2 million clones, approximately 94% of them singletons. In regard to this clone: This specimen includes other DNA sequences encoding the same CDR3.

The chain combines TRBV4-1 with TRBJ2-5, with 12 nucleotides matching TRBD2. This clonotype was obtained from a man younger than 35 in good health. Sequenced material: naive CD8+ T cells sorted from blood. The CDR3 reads CASSQELAGGQETQYF. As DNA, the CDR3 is TGCGCCAGCAGCCAAGAGCTAGCGGGGGGGCAAGAGACCCAGTACTTC.